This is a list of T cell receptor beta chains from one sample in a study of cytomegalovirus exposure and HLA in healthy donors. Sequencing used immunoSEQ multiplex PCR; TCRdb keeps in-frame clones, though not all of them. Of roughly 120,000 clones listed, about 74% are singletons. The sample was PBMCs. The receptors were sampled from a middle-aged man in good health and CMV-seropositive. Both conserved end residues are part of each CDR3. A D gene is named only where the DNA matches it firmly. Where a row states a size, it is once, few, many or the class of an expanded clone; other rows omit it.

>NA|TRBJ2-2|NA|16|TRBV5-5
TGTGCCAGCAGCTTGAATGGGGGGGCCGGAACCGGGGAGCTGTTTTTT
CASSLNGGAGTGELFF
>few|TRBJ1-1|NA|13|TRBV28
TGTGCCAGCGGCGGACTGGCGAACACTGAAGCTTTCTTT
CASGGLANTEAFF
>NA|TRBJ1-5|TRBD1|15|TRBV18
TGTGCCAGCTCAACCGGGACAGGAGGCAATCAGCCCCAGCATTTT
CASSTGTGGNQPQHF
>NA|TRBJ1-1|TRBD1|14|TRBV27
TGTGCCAGCAGTTTAGACAGGGTCGGGACTGAAGCTTTCTTT
CASSLDRVGTEAFF
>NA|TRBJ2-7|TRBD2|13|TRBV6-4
TGTGCCAGCGGACTAGTATCCTCCTACGAGCAGTACTTC
CASGLVSSYEQYF
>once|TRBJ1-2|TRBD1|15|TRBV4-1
TGCGCCAGCAGCCCTCGACAGGGGGCAAACTATGGCTACACCTTC
CASSPRQGANYGYTF
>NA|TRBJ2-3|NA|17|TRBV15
TGTGCCACCAGCGCAGCCATCCGGGAGAAATACACAGATACGCAGTATTTT
CATSAAIREKYTDTQYF
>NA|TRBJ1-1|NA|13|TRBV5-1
TGCGCCAGCAGCTTTAGTGTGAACACTGAAGCTTTCTTT
CASSFSVNTEAFF
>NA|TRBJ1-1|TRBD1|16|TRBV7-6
TGTGCCAGCAGCTTAGGGACAGGATTGCCGAATACTGAAGCTTTCTTT
CASSLGTGLPNTEAFF
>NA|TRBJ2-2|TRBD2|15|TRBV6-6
TGTGCCAGCAGTTACCCCGCGGGAGTAACCGGGGAGCTGTTTTTT
CASSYPAGVTGELFF
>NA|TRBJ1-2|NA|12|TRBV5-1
TGCGCCAGCAGCTCGACAGGATGTGGCTACACCTTC
CASSSTGCGYTF
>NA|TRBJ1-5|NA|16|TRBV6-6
TGTGCCAGCAGTCCGCCCCCGGGGTCGGGGAGTCAGCCCCAGCATTTT
CASSPPPGSGSQPQHF
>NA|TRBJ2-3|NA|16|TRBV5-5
TGTGCCAGCAGCAGGACGGTAACTAGCTTCACAGATACGCAGTATTTT
CASSRTVTSFTDTQYF
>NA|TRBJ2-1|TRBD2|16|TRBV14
TGTGCCAGCAGCCAGGGGGGACTAGCGGGAGACAATGAGCAGTTCTTC
CASSQGGLAGDNEQFF
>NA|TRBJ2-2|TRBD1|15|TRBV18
TGTGCCAGCTCTCGGATTACAGGGGCCACCGGGGAGCTGTTTTTT
CASSRITGATGELFF
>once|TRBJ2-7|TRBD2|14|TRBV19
TGTGCCAGTCGACTGGGACTAGCGGCGGGCGAGCAGTACTTC
CASRLGLAAGEQYF
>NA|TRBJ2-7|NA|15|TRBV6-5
TGTGCCAGCAGCCCGACTAGTTTGGTACCCTACGAGCAGTACTTC
CASSPTSLVPYEQYF
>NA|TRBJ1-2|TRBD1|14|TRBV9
TGTGCCAGCAGCGTTCTCGGGACAGGGGATGGCTACACCTTC
CASSVLGTGDGYTF
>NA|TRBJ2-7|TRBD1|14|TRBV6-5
TGTGCCAGCAGTCGAGCCGGGACAGCGTACGAGCAGTACTTC
CASSRAGTAYEQYF
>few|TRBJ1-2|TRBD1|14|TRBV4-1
TGCGCCAGCAGCCAAGATGACAGGGGATATGGCTACACCTTC
CASSQDDRGYGYTF
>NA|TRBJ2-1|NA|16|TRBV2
TGTGCCAGCAGTGCCCGACAGCAATTACCGGACAATGAGCAGTTCTTC
CASSARQQLPDNEQFF
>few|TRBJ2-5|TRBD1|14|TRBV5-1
TGCGCCAGCAGCCCAGGGGGTGTCCAAGAGACCCAGTACTTC
CASSPGGVQETQYF
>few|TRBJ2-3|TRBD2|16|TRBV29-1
TGCAGCGTTGGAGGCCTAGCGGGGGGGATTAGAGATACGCAGTATTTT
CSVGGLAGGIRDTQYF
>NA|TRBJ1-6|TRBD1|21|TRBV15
TGTGCCACCAGCAGAGATCTGAGGGGACAGGGGGCAGGAGACTATAATTCACCCCTCCACTTT
CATSRDLRGQGAGDYNSPLHF
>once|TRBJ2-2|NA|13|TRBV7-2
TGTGCCAGCAGCTTAAAGGCTCCCGGAGGGCTGTTTTTT
CASSLKAPGGLFF
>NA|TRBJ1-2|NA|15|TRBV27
TGTGCCAGCAGTTTAGTAGAAGGGGGGGCCTATGGCTACACCTTC
CASSLVEGGAYGYTF
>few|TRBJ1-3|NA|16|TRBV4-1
TGCGCCAGCAGCCAGTCTCAGGTGTCCTCTGGAAACACCATATATTTT
CASSQSQVSSGNTIYF
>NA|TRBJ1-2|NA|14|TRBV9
TGTGCCAGCAGCGTAGAGACTTTCGGGAGTGGCTACACCTTC
CASSVETFGSGYTF
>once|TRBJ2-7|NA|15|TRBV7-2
TGTGCCAGCAGCCTACTGAAGGGGTCCCAAGGGGAGCAGTACTTC
CASSLLKGSQGEQYF
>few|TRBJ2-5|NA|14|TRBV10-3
TGTGCCATCAGTGAGGGTAGAGAACAAGAGACCCAGTACTTC
CAISEGREQETQYF
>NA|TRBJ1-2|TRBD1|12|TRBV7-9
TGTGCCAGCAGCGTAGGACAGGGAGGCTACACCTTC
CASSVGQGGYTF
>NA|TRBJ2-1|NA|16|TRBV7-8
TGTGCCAGCAGCCCTTACAGGTTCAGCTCCTACAATGAGCAGTTCTTC
CASSPYRFSSYNEQFF
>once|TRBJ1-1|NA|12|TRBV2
TGTGCCAGCAGTGGCGGGGGCGGTTTAGCTTTCTTT
CASSGGGGLAFF
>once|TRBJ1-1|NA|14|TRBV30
TGTGCCTGGAGTGTAGGCGGCTTGAACACTGAAGCTTTCTTT
CAWSVGGLNTEAFF
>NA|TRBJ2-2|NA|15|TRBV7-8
TGTGCCAGCAGCCCAAGGGGGGGAATCACCGGGGAGCTGTTTTTT
CASSPRGGITGELFF
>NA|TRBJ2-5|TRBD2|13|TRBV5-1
TGCGCCAGCAGCTTCGCGGGAGGCGAGACCCAGTACTTC
CASSFAGGETQYF
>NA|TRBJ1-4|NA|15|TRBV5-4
TGTGCCAGCAGCCTGGGGGGCACAACTAATGAAAAACTGTTTTTT
CASSLGGTTNEKLFF
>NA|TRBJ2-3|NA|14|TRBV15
TGTGCCACCAGCAGAGCGGGGGACACAGATACGCAGTATTTT
CATSRAGDTDTQYF
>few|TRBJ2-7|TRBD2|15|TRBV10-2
TGCGCCAGCAGTCCACTAGCGGGAGGGCCCCACGAGCAGTACTTC
CASSPLAGGPHEQYF
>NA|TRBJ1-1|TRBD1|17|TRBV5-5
TGTGCCAGCAGCTTGAGAAGAGACAGGGGTTCGAGTACTGAAGCTTTCTTT
CASSLRRDRGSSTEAFF
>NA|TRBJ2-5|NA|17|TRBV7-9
TGTGCCAGCAGCTACAGACAAGAGACAGGCCTGGGGGAGACCCAGTACTTC
CASSYRQETGLGETQYF
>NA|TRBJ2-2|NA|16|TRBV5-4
TGTGCCAGCAACCCCCGCCCAGGGCGGAACACCGGGGAGCTGTTTTTT
CASNPRPGRNTGELFF
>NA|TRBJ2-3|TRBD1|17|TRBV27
TGTGCCAGCAGCCAACGACAGGGCCCTCATAGCACAGATACGCAGTATTTT
CASSQRQGPHSTDTQYF
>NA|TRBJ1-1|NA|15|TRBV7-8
TGTGCCAGCAGCTTAGTCAGGGTAGGGAACACTGAAGCTTTCTTT
CASSLVRVGNTEAFF
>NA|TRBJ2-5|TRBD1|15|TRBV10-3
TGTGCCACGACAACCGGGACAGGGTACCAAGAGACCCAGTACTTC
CATTTGTGYQETQYF
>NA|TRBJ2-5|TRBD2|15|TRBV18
TGTGCCAGCTCACCACGGCGGGGGGACGGGGAGACCCAGTACTTC
CASSPRRGDGETQYF
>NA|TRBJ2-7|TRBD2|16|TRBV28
TGTGCCAGCAGTCCCCCCGGGTGGCGGGGGACCTACGAGCAGTACTTC
CASSPPGWRGTYEQYF
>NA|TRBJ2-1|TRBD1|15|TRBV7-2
TGTGCCAGCAGTTCTAGACAGGGCCAGTACAATGAGCAGTTCTTC
CASSSRQGQYNEQFF
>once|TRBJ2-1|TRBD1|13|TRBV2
TGTGCCAGCAAGAGGACAGGGGATGATGAGCAGTTCTTC
CASKRTGDDEQFF
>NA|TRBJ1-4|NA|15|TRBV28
TGTGCCAGCATTGGTCTCGGACAGAAAAATGAAAAACTGTTTTTT
CASIGLGQKNEKLFF
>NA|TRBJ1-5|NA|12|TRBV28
TGTGCCAGCAGTACGGGACTTCAGCCCCAGCATTTT
CASSTGLQPQHF